This section outlines one T cell receptor beta chain sequence together with its context. Its target antigen remains unknown. No base qualities exist here, and no much larger clone lies one base off it. This sample was taken from a study of cytomegalovirus exposure and HLA in healthy donors (dated by TCRdb to about 2017). For the study in its entirety: In an earlier analysis of several hundred of the donors, around 290 Gb of sequence data and approximately 120 million unique TCR beta sequences from about 190 million T cells were reported. Across 300 to 400 genotyped donors of the cohort, an average of about 240,000 unique TCR beta nucleotide sequences per donor were sequenced, and about a sixth of those sequences were non-productive. Genome-wide SNP genotypes for about 60% of the roughly 700 donors were used in a later genetic analysis, which treated that subset as a discovery cohort. High-throughput TCR immunosequencing, statistical association of individual TCRs with disease status, and machine learning were combined to predict cytomegalovirus infection status. HLA typing covered class I and class II loci at four-digit resolution. Rather than drawing on any new phenotypic data, the later analysis identified candidate immune exposures from TCR beta sequences and the way those sequences occurred across donors. Among the roughly 390 genotyped donors, around 81% belonged to the genetic ancestry cluster associated with self-reported Caucasian donors. Donor age, sex, ethnicity and CMV serostatus were compiled together with the repertoire data. All discovery cohort repertoires had been generated on a single sequencing platform. A later analysis re-examined previously published TCR beta repertoires from just over 650 donors and added high-resolution HLA genotyping to investigate patterns of TCR occurrence. Typing coverage differed by locus: A, B, C, DRB1 and DQB1 were typed in roughly 629-640 donors, DQA1 in approximately 520, DPA1 in 600 to 610, and DPB1 in 450 to 490. The study used immunosequencing to profile the T cell repertoires of hundreds of subjects and linked those repertoires to cytomegalovirus serostatus. Roughly 5 DR-DQ haplotypes were handled as single units for association and clustering because linkage in the cohort was strong. Along with the roughly 700-subject first cohort, a separate validation cohort of over a hundred different subjects was used. An earlier analysis of 587 of the donors used high-throughput TCR beta sequencing to judge whether each TCR beta V gene segment behaved as functional or pseudogenic. About 300 gigabases of sequencing data and about 92 million unique TCR sequences made up an early release that covered about 640 HLA-typed donors. The study aimed to test whether signatures of past pathogen exposure could be identified by cataloging public T cell receptors. Study-wide findings and limitations: Because counts were too low, around 18 rarely observed V segments, including chromosome 9 orphons, were left out of the earlier analysis of 587 of the donors. In the study, roughly 160 TCR beta chains were listed as associated with cytomegalovirus. The only immune exposure information available for the cohort was CMV serostatus. A further reported finding was that TCR beta sequences accurately predicted the HLA-A and HLA-B alleles for most subjects in the first cohort. Several of the top co-occurrence clusters appeared to be linked to parvovirus B19, influenza, CMV and Epstein-Barr virus, according to a later analysis. A later analysis found that TCR association rates varied across HLA loci, with DRB1 alleles showing the most associated TCRs and HLA-C alleles the fewest. In a later genetic analysis, fewer N-insertions in productive TCRs were reported among donors in an Asian-associated ancestry cluster than the roughly 700-donor mean. The authors suggested that the approach could potentially be generalized to other disease states and immunological phenotypes. An association between a missense DCLRE1C variant and V-gene and J-gene trimming of TCR beta chains was found in a later genetic analysis and replicated in an independent cohort. Compared with equally common non-associated chains, HLA-associated TCR beta chains in a later analysis were more clonally expanded and had lower generation probabilities. Cytomegalovirus status was reported to be diagnosed by the classifier with high specificity and sensitivity in both the original and validation cohorts. When HLA alleles, especially DR and DQ, strongly co-occurred, attributing TCR associations to individual alleles was difficult. The presence/absence analyses assumed that sequencing depth was roughly uniform across donors, and that assumption may not be true. The sequencing pipeline was judged likely to have produced a cluster of highly shared sequence variants as a technical artifact. In a later analysis, 16,951 TCR beta sequences were associated with specific HLA alleles at a false discovery rate of 0.05. In vitro tests confirmed that a few of the cytomegalovirus-associated TCR beta chains recognize cytomegalovirus antigens. Linkage disequilibrium might explain the correlated functional status among segregating V segments, but an unknown experimental factor could not be ruled out. Because some donors lacked HLA typing at each locus, the association tests relied only on the typed subset. In an earlier analysis of some 500 of the donors, most TCR beta V segments appeared in productive rearrangements about 87% or about 30% of the time, broadly matching IMGT annotations. Most CMV-associated TCR beta chains appeared to be HLA-restricted in a later analysis, and the HLA associations seemed to be driven largely by CMV exposure. This cohort had only TCR beta chains sequenced, and the lack of alpha or paired-chain data limited which features could be detected. Most TCR sequences were observed very rarely across donors, whereas some public TCRs were present in many individuals.

Library prep was done by the immunoSEQ multiplex PCR assay. For the multiplex PCR, a mixture combining 60 forward primers for TCR Vbeta segments and 13 reverse primers for TCR Jbeta segments was used. The CDR3 region of rearranged TCR beta genes was amplified from genomic DNA by a multiplex PCR assay. Amplified TCR beta libraries were sequenced as 87-base-pair reads on the Illumina HiSeq System. Processing in the source paper ran as follows. A later analysis tallied roughly 78 million unique TCR beta chains across the 550 to 850 repertoires, and approximately 9.9 million of those chains were shared by two or more donors. To remove PCR and sequencing errors, raw reads were error-corrected and collapsed into unique sequences using a nearest-neighbor algorithm that merged closely related sequences. V, D and J gene segments were assigned by aligning CDR3 sequences to IMGT reference sequences. For a sequence to be retained, at least a six-nucleotide match to both a V gene segment and a J gene segment was required. A rearrangement was called productive if the CDR3 had no stop codons and remained in frame with V and J, and every other rearrangement was called non-productive. Following IMGT convention, CDR3 was defined as the stretch from the second conserved V-encoded cysteine up to the conserved J-encoded phenylalanine. In an earlier analysis of more than 550 of the donors, sequences lacking an unambiguous match to a single V gene segment were excluded. An earlier analysis of almost 600 of the donors classified V segments as functional when productive rearrangements were above 56.7% and as segregating when the standard deviation between donors was above 5%. A statistical classification framework was built for diagnosing cytomegalovirus status from the catalog of TCR beta chain sequences. In a later analysis, V and J genes were assigned by comparing TCR nucleotide sequences against IMGT/GENE-DB human TR gene sequences. The TCRdist pipeline was used in a later analysis to assign CDR3 sequences and most-parsimonious VDJ recombination scenarios. A later analysis defined each TCR beta chain by its CDR3 amino acid sequence plus V-gene family, and excluded reads lacking a unique V-gene family. To address suspected cross-contamination and a sequencing artifact, a later analysis removed around 600 highly shared, low-generation-probability nucleotide sequences. A later analysis calculated a clonal expansion index for each public chain from normalized within-repertoire ranks of inferred template counts. A later analysis computed generation probabilities with a VDJ recombination model fitted to out-of-frame rearrangements, and checked the results against IGoR. In a later analysis, hypergeometric tests were used to score TCR-TCR, TCR-HLA and TCR-CMV co-occurrence, with a repertoire-size bias correction applied to TCR pairs. In a later analysis, false discovery rates were estimated by permuting HLA or CMV assignments 20 times. In a later analysis, co-occurring TCRs were grouped using DBSCAN, and TCRdist sequence similarity was added for clustering within HLA-allele-positive subsets. Repertoires with fewer than 30,000 or more than 120,000 public chains were left out of co-occurrence clustering, as were a few repertoires with anomalous nucleotide sharing. This is the immuneACCESS table as TCRdb keeps it, with only in-frame sequences that have V and J called. A part of the clones is gone; compared with another copy, unresolved V genes explain less than half, and the rest is unexplained. V, J and clone size reflect that table, while D and trimming were determined from the DNA. Across this sample there are 150,000 to 200,000 clones, with roughly 87% seen only once. The ten largest account for approximately 1.5% of the sample.

The cohort consisted of 666 healthy bone marrow donors. All cohort members were sampled while nominally healthy, although unrecorded immune exposures were likely present. The donor was CMV seropositive and belonged to the group of about 290 seropositive cohort members. Every donor gave a peripheral blood sample, and the peripheral blood mononuclear cells from that sample were used for TCR beta sequencing. The Qiagen DNeasy Blood Extraction Kit was used to extract genomic DNA from the blood cell samples. The sequenced sample consisted of PBMCs. The clonotype was recovered from a girl aged 5-17 years in good health and CMV-seropositive.

The nucleotides read TGTGCCAGCAGTTACGGGACTAGCGGGACCTACGAGCAGTACTTC. Its protein product is CASSYGTSGTYEQYF. The chain uses TRBV6-6 and TRBJ2-7; TRBD2 agrees with 13 junctional bases. V lost 2 bases and J lost 2 bases, and the count of bases not matched to a germline gene is 0. The CDR3 starts with the cysteine, ends with the phenylalanine, and has 15 residues. The only DNA kept is the CDR3, 45 bases in frame from the first base. The germline V gene (reference sequence) yields MNHNY for CDR1 and SVGAGI for CDR2.